Below, 20 T cell receptor beta chains from the same sample are listed, as sequenced in a study of T cell responses to AZD1222 COVID-19 vaccine. Measured with immunoSEQ multiplex PCR; TCRdb has only the in-frame clones, and not every one. Here the sample spans some 110,000 clones, about 88% being singletons. Sequencing used peripheral blood, obtained 28 days after the second AZD1222 dose. Receptors were obtained from an adult who received the AZD1222 COVID-19 vaccine.

The chain employs TRBV29-1 and TRBJ1-4; TRBD1 agrees at 7 bases. The CDR3 length is 13 residues. The ends lost 2 bases at V and 5 bases at J; junction bases unmatched: 2. Germline CDR1 and CDR2: SQVTM and ANQGSEA. The CDR3 is CSVEKGANEKLFF. DNA of the CDR3: TGCAGCGTTGAAAAGGGGGCAAATGAAAAACTGTTTTTT.

The table lists this clone with a few counts. The rearrangement links TRBV27 to TRBJ2-7; D tentatively reads TRBD1 or TRBD2 (5 bases each). Germline V gene sequence: CDR1 MNHEY, CDR2 SMNVEV (reference sequence). Trimming cost V 0 bases and J 5 bases, with 20 bases left between them. The CDR3 runs 17 residues. This CDR3 is CASSLSPWGGSVNEQYF. The CDR3 DNA follows: TGTGCCAGCAGTTTATCACCTTGGGGCGGTAGCGTCAACGAGCAGTACTTC.

A note on this clone: The germline gene is not matched at one end of the junction; a read error may be the cause. The chain recombines TRBV12-5 with TRBJ2-1; 8 nucleotides match TRBD2. CDR3 length: 13 amino acids. Germline V gene lookup returns CDR1 LGHNT and CDR2 FRNRAP. The CDR3 here is CSSQGPGGNEQFF. The CDR3 coding sequence is TGCTCCTCACAGGGCCCGGGGGGGAATGAGCAGTTCTTC.

This clone appeared a few times. This chain connects TRBV29-1 to TRBJ1-5, with 7 bases fitting TRBD1. Looked up from germline, CDR1 is SQVTM and CDR2 is ANQGSEA. CDR3 length: 13 residues. V lost 5 bases and J lost 0; bases outside the gene matches: 1. The CDR3 nucleotides are TGCAGCGTTCGGACAGGTAGCAATCAGCCCCAGCATTTT. This encodes CSVRTGSNQPQHF.

V usage is TRBV18 and J usage is TRBJ2-7; 10 positions agree with TRBD2. Germline V gene sequence: CDR1 KGHSH, CDR2 LQKENI. Trimming at V came to 6 bases and at J to 5 bases, leaving 10 bases not matched to a gene. The CDR3 consists of 15 residues. The CDR3 region is CASSPIASGSNEQYF. The DNA for the CDR3 is TGTGCCAGCTCTCCTATTGCTAGCGGGAGTAACGAGCAGTACTTC.

A remark on this clone: One junction end disagrees with the germline gene, perhaps due to a read error. The chain recombines TRBV6-1 with TRBJ1-2; D remains unclear. CDR3 size: 10 residues. Germline V gene lookup returns CDR1 MNHNS and CDR2 SASEGT. The CDR3, as DNA: TGTGCCAGCAGTGAAGTTGCCCGTGCCTTC. This codes for CASSEVARAF.

The gene calls are TRBV28 and TRBJ1-2, with a tentative D call TRBD1 (5 bases). This CDR3 region has 13 residues. The V end was cut by 6 bases, the J end by 8 bases, with 16 bases between. Germline V gene sequence: CDR1 MDHEN, CDR2 SYDVKM. CDR3 sequence reads: CASRPARGKGYTF. As DNA, the CDR3 is TGTGCCAGCAGACCCGCACGGGGGAAAGGCTACACCTTC.

The gene calls are TRBV19 and TRBJ2-3; D unclear. V dropped 6 bases and J dropped 3 bases, with 4 bases sitting between them. The CDR3 totals 11 residues. Germline V gene sequence: CDR1 LNHDA, CDR2 SQIVND (reference sequence). Here the CDR3 DNA reads TGTGCCAGTAGGGTAACAGATACGCAGTATTTT. Encoded protein: CASRVTDTQYF.

V is TRBV3-1 (or the pseudogene TRBV3-2) and J is TRBJ2-1; D may be TRBD1 (5 bases). This CDR3 has 20 residues. Trimming stripped 0 bases from V and 8 bases from J, with 29 bases between. Germline V gives CDR1 LGHDT, CDR2 YNNKEL (reference sequence). CDR3 nucleotides: TGTGCCAGCAGCCAAGAAAGCGCCTCCTGGACACCCGCTCGAAGGCATGAGCAGTTCTTC. Its translation is CASSQESASWTPARRHEQFF.

The genes are TRBV7-2 and TRBJ1-4; D not resolved. The CDR3 length is 13 residues. Germline V gene lookup returns CDR1 SGHTA and CDR2 FQGNSA. V lost 1 base to trimming and J lost 8 bases, with 8 bases between them. CDR3 loop: CASSLEPDEKLFF. The DNA for the CDR3 is TGTGCCAGCAGCTTAGAACCAGACGAAAAACTGTTTTTT.

The rearrangement links TRBV30 to TRBJ2-2; 9 bases match TRBD1. The CDR3 extends over 13 amino acids. Germline V gene sequence: CDR1 GTSNPN, CDR2 SVGIG (reference sequence). J was trimmed by 8 bases and V by 4 bases; bases with no gene match: 5. For the CDR3, the DNA is TGTGCCTGGACCACAGGGGGCGTGGGGGAGCTGTTTTTT. It yields the protein CAWTTGGVGELFF.

J is TRBJ1-4 and V is TRBV2; D perhaps matches TRBD1 (5 bases). The germline V gene encodes CDR1 SNHLY and CDR2 FYNNEI. The CDR3 spans 15 residues. V was clipped by 6 bases and J by 3 bases, with 14 bases between them. Written as DNA, the CDR3 is TGTGCCAGCAGCCACAGGTGGCTTTCTAATGAAAAACTGTTTTTT. Encoded protein: CASSHRWLSNEKLFF. The variable domain in full, completed from reference TRBV2 and TRBJ1-4, reads EPEVTQTPSHQVTQMGQEVILRCVPISNHLYFYWYRQILGQKVEFLVSFYNNEISEKSEIFDDQFSVERPDGSNFTLKIRSTKLEDSAMYFCASSHRWLSNEKLFFGSGTQLSVL.

The table lists this clone with a few counts. The chain is built from TRBV12-3 or TRBV12-4 and TRBJ1-5, with 8 bases aligning to TRBD1. This CDR3 region has 13 residues. Trimming at V came to 5 bases and at J to 7 bases, leaving 4 bases not matched to a gene. The CDR3 region has the DNA TGTGCCAGCAGTCCGGACAGGGCGCAGCCCCAGCATTTT. As protein: CASSPDRAQPQHF.

The V and J genes are TRBV7-8 and TRBJ1-5; D call uncertain. Trimming took 1 base from V and 0 from J, leaving 7 bases between them. Germline CDR1 reads SGHVS; CDR2 reads FQNEAQ. This CDR3 is built from 15 residues. The CDR3 region is CASSLVGNSNQPQHF. The CDR3 DNA sequence: TGTGCCAGCAGCTTAGTGGGGAATAGCAATCAGCCCCAGCATTTT.

This clone was seen a single time. The rearrangement joins TRBV5-1 to TRBJ1-6, with TRBD1 as a possible D gene (6 bases). CDR1 is SGHRS, CDR2 YFSETQ, per germline. The ends were cut back, 3 bases at V and 5 bases at J, with 9 bases in the middle. This CDR3 is 14 amino acids long. The DNA of the CDR3 is TGCGCCAGCAGCTCGACAGGAGATAATTCACCCCTCCACTTT. This sequence encodes CASSSTGDNSPLHF.

The chain uses TRBV5-1 and TRBJ1-3; unclear D gene. The germline gives CDR1 SGHRS, CDR2 YFSETQ. CDR3 length: 14 residues. Trimming shortened V by 2 bases and J by 0 bases, and 6 bases separated the two germline ends. The CDR3: CASSFDNSGNTIYF. The CDR3, as DNA: TGCGCCAGCAGCTTTGACAACTCTGGAAACACCATATATTTT. Variable domain in full (rest from reference TRBV5-1 and TRBJ1-3): KAGVTQTPRYLIKTRGQQVTLSCSPISGHRSVSWYQQTPGQGLQFLFEYFSETQRNKGNFPGRFSGRQFSNSRSEMNVSTLELGDSALYLCASSFDNSGNTIYFGEGSWLTVV.

V gene TRBV18 combines with J gene TRBJ2-3, with D uncertain. This CDR3 comprises 16 residues. Deletions cut 0 bases from V and 0 bases from J, with 10 bases between. Germline-derived CDR1 and CDR2 are KGHSH and LQKENI. The CDR3 is CASSPPSVPSTDTQYF. CDR3 nucleotides: TGTGCCAGCTCACCACCTTCCGTCCCTAGCACAGATACGCAGTATTTT.

The sample holds one count of this clone. Sequence at one end of the junction differs from germline and may be a read error. The chain carries TRBV9 and TRBJ1-2; D is uncertain. There are 12 residues in the CDR3. Germline V gene sequence: CDR1 SGDLS, CDR2 YYNGEE. The CDR3 coding sequence is TGTGCCAGCAGCCCCAGTACTACGCTAGGCCACTTC. It translates to CASSPSTTLGHF.

In its sample, this clone was seen once. This chain connects TRBV19 to TRBJ1-2, with 7 bases identical to TRBD1. V dropped 6 bases and J dropped 8; count of bases not matched to a gene: 12. Germline V CDR1 and CDR2: LNHDA, SQIVND (reference sequence). The CDR3 covers 14 residues. DNA for the CDR3: TGTGCCAGTAGGCCCACAGGGGCCGCAAGCGGCTACACCTTC. This translates into CASRPTGAASGYTF.

The gene calls are TRBV4-2 and TRBJ1-5; weak D call: TRBD1 (6 bases). Looked up from germline, CDR1 is LGHNA and CDR2 is YNFKEQ. V lost 3 bases and J lost 0, with 9 bases in between. The CDR3 loop spans 15 amino acids. CDR3 nucleotides: TGTGCCAGCAGCCACCAACAGGGTAGCAATCAGCCCCAGCATTTT. Translating it yields CASSHQQGSNQPQHF.